The TCR beta chain described here comes from a study of shared clonotypes between healthy human individuals (dated by TCRdb to 2018 to 2021). In terms of the full investigation: A couple of women and three men aged 18 to 49 years were included in the cohort. The study deeply sequenced blood TCR repertoires of five healthy adults to estimate repertoire size and the extent of clonotype sharing between individuals. Between about 0.9 and 10 billion PBMCs per donor were obtained by leukapheresis. To increase sequencing depth and limit assay-specific biases, TCR repertoire library preparation and sequencing were carried out by different laboratories using diverse techniques. For each donor, CD4 naive and CD4 memory were each run on three plates, CD8 naive on two plates, and CD8 memory on one plate. Summary of the overall study and its limitations: Larger estimated clonotype richness was generally found for naive subsets than for memory subsets. Clonotypes shared by all four sorted-subset donors showed higher generation probabilities than non-shared clonotypes. When a few donors were compared, the shared fraction of clonotypes was around 5% for naive CD4, over 3% for naive CD8, 2.3% for memory CD4, and 0.35% to 0.4% for memory CD8. Pairwise subsampling indicated that sequencing depth was expected to affect the degree of clonotype sharing among donors. Even with the large sequencing depth, rarefaction of the sorted-subset datasets indicated that sequencing was incomplete. The small number of donors limited the genetic and exposure-history diversity represented. Sampling was restricted to blood, and TCR repertoires in tissues likely differ from the TCR repertoires found in blood.

For the CD8 naive samples, CD45RO-negative cells were positively selected for CCR7, yielding a CD45RA+CCR7+ population from which TemRA cells were excluded. Healthy HIV-negative adults with no recently reported acute infections or vaccinations were included as donors. All donors were Caucasian adults living in Nashville, Tennessee, USA. Blood was obtained by leukapheresis, after which PBMCs were separated by Ficoll-Histopaque density gradient centrifugation and cryopreserved in liquid nitrogen vapor phase. Purity and quantity of every magnetically sorted T cell population were checked by analytical flow cytometry. Each sorted fraction had its genomic DNA isolated and then quantified by UV absorbance on a Nanodrop 2000c. The CDR3 numbers 13 residues from cysteine through phenylalanine. Of the read, only the CDR3 DNA is kept; its 39 bases are in frame from base 1. CDR1 and CDR2 were assigned from the germline V gene as SGHDT and YYEEEE. V is pared back by 3 bases and J by 5 bases, with 11 bases lying between the germline termini.

Using the deep immunoSEQ assay, multiplex PCR amplified TCR CDR3 regions from genomic DNA. For each cell subset, the extracted genomic DNA was distributed evenly across all wells of several immunoSEQ 96-well plates, and each plate served as one replicate. For sorted subsets, around 200 ng genomic DNA, equal to tens of thousands of T cell genomes, was loaded into each replicate PCR. Purified libraries were quantified with a Qubit 3.0 fluorometer, sized on a Bioanalyzer 2100, and re-quantified with the KAPA Library Quantification kit. Each immunoSEQ 96-well plate was sequenced on its own single-read 150-cycle Illumina NextSeq 550 flow cell. In the source study's methods: Because the immunoSEQ output included only junctional sequences and no quality scores, the filtering could not be the same as the filtering used for full-length reads. Sequences were annotated with PyIR, a Python wrapper for IgBLAST v1.9, using IMGT germline references to assign V/J genes and CDR3. Reads were removed for weak V/J assignments (E-value above 1e-6), missing CDR3, stop codons, out-of-frame junctions, or ambiguous translated residues. V3J clonotypes were defined by identical inferred V gene, J gene, and CDR3 amino acid sequence. Percentage overlap between repertoires was calculated by dividing the number of shared unique clonotypes by the size of the smaller repertoire. RTK rarefaction, the Chao1 estimator, and Recon v2.1 estimates of unobserved clonotypes were used to assess repertoire richness. Generation probabilities were computed with OLGA for all TCRbeta clonotypes obtained by the gDNA method from a few donors. TCRdb stores this immuneACCESS table with in-frame sequences only. Part of the clones is absent; in the studies checked, under half of the shortfall reflects unresolved V genes, and no reason is known for the rest. The D gene and trimming were derived from the DNA, and the V and J assignments and clone size from that table. The sample profile shows a few million clones; roughly 95% of them were found once. The ten biggest clones cover less than 2% of the sample.

As to this clone: The antigen this receptor binds is unknown. Nothing much larger sits one base from this clone, and base qualities are not available.

The sample consisted of naive CD8+ T cells from PBMCs. The sample's cell subset or site label is to be understood as: CD45RA+CCR7+. This TCR was sampled from a man aged 18 to 29 in good health. Some clones in this sample may be carry-over from other donors' samples. The chain was built from TRBV5-6 and TRBJ2-5; D gene: possibly TRBD2, on 6 matching bases. The sequence in DNA is TGTGCCAGCAGCTACGGGGGAGTGGAGACCCAGTACTTC. This translates into CASSYGGVETQYF.